Here is one T cell receptor beta chain with its context. Its target antigen remains unknown. Per-base qualities were not stored, and no clone one base away is much larger. Read against the paper, the sample's time point label means: cells obtained before transplantation from donor or recipient. CD3+CD4+ and CD3+CD8+ populations were FACS-sorted from unstimulated pre-transplant donor and recipient cells taken from spleen or lymph nodes. These data belong to a study of graft-versus-host responses after intestinal transplantation (dated by TCRdb to the early 2020s). Regarding the research as a whole: Recipients received multivisceral, liver-intestinal, or isolated intestinal transplants. After intestinal transplantation, graft-versus-host and host-versus-graft alloreactive T cell clones in the graft, circulation and bone marrow were tracked using bulk TCR-beta CDR3 sequencing. Every recipient was given anti-thymocyte globulin induction, followed by approximately 3 years of maintenance tacrolimus and steroids. A peak of at least 4% donor T cells among recipient peripheral blood mononuclear cells was the definition used for donor T cell macrochimerism. Instead of going to the commercial service, samples from a few later patients were sequenced in-house on an Illumina MiSeq and processed with MiXCR. To identify alloreactive clones, pre-transplant mixed lymphocyte reaction products were sequenced and then compared with unstimulated pre-transplant donor and recipient T cells. A cohort of some 24 intestinal transplant recipients, including one retransplant, was enrolled, and 3 patients lacking pretransplant specimens were excluded.

The protocol used for the library was the immunoSEQ multiplex PCR assay. For most patients, genomic DNA was isolated using the Qiagen DNeasy Blood and Tissue Kit and was shipped frozen to Adaptive Biotechnologies for TCR sequencing. High-throughput TCR-beta CDR3 sequencing of genomic DNA from most patients was performed by Adaptive Biotechnologies. As for the authors' bioinformatics: Adaptive's ImmunoSEQ software was the source of the TCR sequencing data for 18 patients, while a few other patients were processed with MiXCR and VDJtools. CD4 versus CD8 sorting errors were corrected by removing sequences found in both subsets at a frequency ratio below 5:1. Because the origin of CDR3 nucleotide sequences shared between donor and recipient could not be assigned, those sequences were removed. At least 2-fold expansion over unstimulated cells and a minimum CFSE-low frequency of 0.002% (template counts) or 0.001% (read counts) were required for clones to be classified as alloreactive. Clones detected in sequenced pre-transplant spleen, lymph node, or MLR CFSE-low populations of the donor or recipient were defined as mappable. Cumulative frequency of alloreactive clones was calculated as a percentage of all sequences weighted by copy number. TCRdb retrieved this table from immuneACCESS and kept in-frame rearrangements only. Not all clones are present; in checked studies, unresolved V genes account for under half, and no reason is known for the remainder. The V and J calls and clone size come from that table; D and trimming were worked out from the DNA. The sample includes roughly 92,000 clones, with 90% observed a single time. The ten biggest clones cover 0.11% of the sample.

Findings and caveats that apply to the study as a whole: Patients with donor T cell macrochimerism had high GvH to HvG T cell clonal ratios in their allografts. The relatively low number and heterogeneity of intestinal transplant patients limited the conclusions. GvH clones turned up in recipient bone marrow, with some appearing earlier in ileal mucosa or blood, a pattern consistent with an intestinal mucosal origin. Early after transplant, peak levels of circulating GvH clones were associated with declines in HvG clones.

The germline V gene (reference sequence) sets CDR1 to SEHNR and CDR2 to FQNEAQ. The CDR3 contains 15 residues, cysteine and phenylalanine counted. Just the 45-base CDR3 DNA is kept, in frame starting at base 1. V is pruned by 9 bases and J by 7 bases, leaving 12 bases of the junction without a gene match. This clonotype was obtained from a human donor who received an intestinal transplant. The chain joins TRBV7-9 to TRBJ1-6; 7 bases in between match TRBD1. The sequencing here drew on unstimulated CD4+ T cells sorted from spleen or lymph node cells, taken before intestinal transplant. The DNA is as follows: TGTGCCAGTCAACGAGGGGGCAGTTCGAATTCACCCCTCCACTTT. The encoded protein is CASQRGGSSNSPLHF. Extended through the reference TRBV7-9 and TRBJ1-6 proteins, this CDR3 yields the full variable domain: DTGVSQNPRHKITKRGQNVTFRCDPISEHNRLYWYRQTLGQGPEFLTYFQNEAQLEKSRLLSDRFSAERPKGSFSTLEIQRTEQGDSAMYLCASQRGGSSNSPLHFGNGTRLTVT.